This T cell receptor beta chain was obtained from a study of blood T cell repertoires in COVID-19. The CDR3 extends over 15 amino acids. Germline CDR1 MNHEY, CDR2 SVGEGT. V trimming: 5 bases; J trimming: 2 bases; junction bases outside the gene matches: 8. In the source study's methods: Reference gene primer amplification in the assay estimated nucleated cell counts. Only in-frame clones appear in the TCRdb table, and some are missing; sequencing was by immunoSEQ multiplex PCR. The V and J calls and the clone size are those of that table, but D and trimming were determined from the DNA. The sample lists roughly 99,000 clones; 80% to 85% were seen once.

The sequence was obtained from a man aged 70-80 years with acute or convalescent COVID-19. The chain links TRBV6-2 or TRBV6-3 to TRBJ2-7; 8 bases are shared with TRBD2. The sequenced material came from peripheral blood. CDR3 amino acids: CASSQTSGGPYEQYF. In DNA, the CDR3 is TGTGCCAGCAGTCAAACTAGCGGCGGTCCCTACGAGCAGTACTTC.